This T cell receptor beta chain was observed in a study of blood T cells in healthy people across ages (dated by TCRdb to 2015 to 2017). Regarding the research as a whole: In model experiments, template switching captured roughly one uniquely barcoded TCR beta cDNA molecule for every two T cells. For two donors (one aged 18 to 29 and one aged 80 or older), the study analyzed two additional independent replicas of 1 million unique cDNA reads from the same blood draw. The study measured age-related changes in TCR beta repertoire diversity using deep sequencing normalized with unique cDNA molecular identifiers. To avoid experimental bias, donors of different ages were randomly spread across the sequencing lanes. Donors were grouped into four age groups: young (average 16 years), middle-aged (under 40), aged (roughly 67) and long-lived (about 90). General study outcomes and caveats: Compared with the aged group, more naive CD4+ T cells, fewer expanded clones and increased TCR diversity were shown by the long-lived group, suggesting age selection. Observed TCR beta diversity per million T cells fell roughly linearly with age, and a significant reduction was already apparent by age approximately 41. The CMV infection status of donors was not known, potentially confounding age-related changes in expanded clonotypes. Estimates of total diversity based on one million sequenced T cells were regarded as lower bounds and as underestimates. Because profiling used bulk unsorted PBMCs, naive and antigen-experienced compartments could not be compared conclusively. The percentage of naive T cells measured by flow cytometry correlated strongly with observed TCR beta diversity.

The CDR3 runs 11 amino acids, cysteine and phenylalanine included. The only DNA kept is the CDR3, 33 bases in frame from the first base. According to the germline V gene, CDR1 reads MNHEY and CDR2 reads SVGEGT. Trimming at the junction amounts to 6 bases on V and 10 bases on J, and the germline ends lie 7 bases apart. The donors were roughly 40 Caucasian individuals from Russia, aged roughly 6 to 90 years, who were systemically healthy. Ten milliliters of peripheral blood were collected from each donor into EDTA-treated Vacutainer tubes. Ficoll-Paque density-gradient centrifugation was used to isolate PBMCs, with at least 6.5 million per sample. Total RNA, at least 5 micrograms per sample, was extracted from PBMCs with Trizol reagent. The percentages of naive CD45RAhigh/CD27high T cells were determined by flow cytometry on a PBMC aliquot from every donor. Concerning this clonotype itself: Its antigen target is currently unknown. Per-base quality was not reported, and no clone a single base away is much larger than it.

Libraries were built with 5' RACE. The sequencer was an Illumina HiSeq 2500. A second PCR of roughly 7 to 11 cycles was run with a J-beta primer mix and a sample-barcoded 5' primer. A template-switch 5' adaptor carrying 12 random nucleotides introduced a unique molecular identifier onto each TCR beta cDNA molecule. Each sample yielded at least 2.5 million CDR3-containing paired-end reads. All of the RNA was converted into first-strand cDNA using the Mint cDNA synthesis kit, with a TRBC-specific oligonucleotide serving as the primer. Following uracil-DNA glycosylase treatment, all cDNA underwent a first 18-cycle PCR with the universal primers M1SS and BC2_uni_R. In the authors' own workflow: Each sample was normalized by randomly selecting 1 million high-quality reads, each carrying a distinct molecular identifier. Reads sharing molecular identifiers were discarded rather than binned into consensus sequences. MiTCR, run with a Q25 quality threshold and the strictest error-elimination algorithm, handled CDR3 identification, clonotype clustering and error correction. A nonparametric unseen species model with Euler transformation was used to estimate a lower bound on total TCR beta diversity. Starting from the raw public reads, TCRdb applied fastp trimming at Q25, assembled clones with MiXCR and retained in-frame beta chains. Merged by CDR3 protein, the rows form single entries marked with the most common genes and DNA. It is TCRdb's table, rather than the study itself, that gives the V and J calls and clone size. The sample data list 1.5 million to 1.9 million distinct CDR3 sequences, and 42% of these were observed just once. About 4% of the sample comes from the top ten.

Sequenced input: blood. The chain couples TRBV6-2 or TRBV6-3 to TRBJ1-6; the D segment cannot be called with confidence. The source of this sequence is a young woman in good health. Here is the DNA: TGTGCCAGCAGGCGAGAATCACCCCTCCACTTT. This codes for CASRRESPLHF.